One T cell receptor beta chain is described in this entry. Using immunoSEQ multiplex PCR, the repertoire was profiled, and TCRdb retains in-frame clones only, with some absent. The sample records about 87,000 clones, approximately 83% being singletons. This sample is part of a study of blood T cell repertoires in COVID-19. The V gene's germline CDR1 is SNHLY and CDR2 FYNNEI. The CDR3 spans 14 residues. V was shortened by 5 bases and J by 2 bases, with 12 bases between the two germline ends. The material sequenced was peripheral blood. The chain links TRBV2 to TRBJ1-1, with D hard to call. The source of this sequence is a woman in her 70s with acute or convalescent COVID-19. CDR3 residues: CASSHDILNTEAFF. Here the CDR3 DNA reads TGTGCCAGCAGTCATGACATCCTAAACACTGAAGCTTTCTTT. The variable domain in full, with the rest retrieved from reference TRBV2 and TRBJ1-1, is EPEVTQTPSHQVTQMGQEVILRCVPISNHLYFYWYRQILGQKVEFLVSFYNNEISEKSEIFDDQFSVERPDGSNFTLKIRSTKLEDSAMYFCASSHDILNTEAFFGQGTRLTVV.